The rows below give T cell receptor beta chains drawn from one sample of a study of T cell repertoires in cytomegalovirus infection. For these TCRs, the target antigens are not known. TCRdb re-called the reads with MiXCR, one entry per CDR3 protein. The sample has about 140,000 distinct CDR3 sequences, 32% seen once. The sequences come from CD8+ T cells from cultured PBMCs, collected from culture after CMV antigen stimulation. The receptor source for this set is a human donor in good health (CMV status not recorded). Some clones in this sample may be carry-over from other donors' samples. Both conserved end residues are part of each CDR3. A D gene is named only where the DNA matches it firmly. Not all rows give a size; the values are once, few, many and, for expanded clones, a class.

>TRBJ2-7|NA|TRBV19|few
TGTGCCAGTAGTATAAGTGTTTGGGCCTACGAGCAGTACTTC
CASSISVWAYEQYF
>TRBJ2-7|TRBD2|TRBV28|few
TGTGCCAGCAGGTCAGCGGGGGGGCTATTCTACGAGCAGTACTTC
CASRSAGGLFYEQYF
>TRBJ2-2|NA|TRBV11-2|NA
TGTGCCAGCAGCGTAAACCCTCAGGGGTTCACCGGGGAGCTGTTTTTT
CASSVNPQGFTGELFF
>TRBJ2-7|TRBD1|TRBV18|NA
TGTGCCAGCTCACCACCAGGTTGGGACAGCTACGAGCAGTACTTC
CASSPPGWDSYEQYF
>TRBJ1-6|NA|TRBV6-5|many
TGTGCCAGCACCAAGGGGCGGGGAGATTCACCCCTCCACTTT
CASTKGRGDSPLHF
>TRBJ1-5|TRBD1|TRBV6-5|many
TGTGCCAGCAGTTACTCGGGACAGGGTAGCAGTCCCCAGCATTTT
CASSYSGQGSSPQHF
>TRBJ2-2|TRBD1|TRBV5-1|few
TGCGCCAGCATCTTAACAGGGGGGAACACCGGGGAGCTGTTTTTT
CASILTGGNTGELFF
>TRBJ1-1|NA|TRBV19|NA
TGTGCCAGTAGTATGGGCGGAGCAGCTGGAGCTTTCTTT
CASSMGGAAGAFF
>TRBJ2-7|TRBD2|TRBV20-1|NA
TGCAGTGCTAGAGACCGGGGGGTACGGACCTACGAGCAGTACTTC
CSARDRGVRTYEQYF
>TRBJ2-1|NA|TRBV12-3/TRBV12-4|few
TGTGCCAGCAGTTTGGCCGGGGAGGATGAGCAGTTCTTC
CASSLAGEDEQFF
>TRBJ2-6|TRBD1|TRBV7-9|few
TGTGCCAGCAGCTTCACCGACAGGGCGTCAGACGTCCTGACTTTC
CASSFTDRASDVLTF
>TRBJ2-3|TRBD2|TRBV19|few
TGTGCCAGTAGCGCGACTAGCGGGGACACAGATACGCAGTATTTT
CASSATSGDTDTQYF
>TRBJ2-1|NA|TRBV19|few
TGTGCCAGTACGGGGGTTCACAATGAGCAGTTCTTC
CASTGVHNEQFF
>TRBJ2-3|NA|TRBV4-1|NA
TGCGCCAGCAGCCAAACGGGGAGCCCAGATACGCAGTATTTT
CASSQTGSPDTQYF
>TRBJ2-1|TRBD1|TRBV2|NA
TGTGCCAGCAGAGGGGCAGGGGGCGCGAATGAGCAGTTCTTC
CASRGAGGANEQFF
>TRBJ2-3|TRBD1|TRBV19|NA
TGTGCCACCTCCGTCGGACAGGGGAGCACAGATACGCAGTATTTT
CATSVGQGSTDTQYF
>TRBJ2-7|TRBD2|TRBV7-2|many
TGTGCCAGCAGCTTATTGAGTCTAGCGGGGGCCGCCTACGAGCAGTACTTC
CASSLLSLAGAAYEQYF
>TRBJ2-7|TRBD1|TRBV7-2|NA
TGTGCCAGCAGCTTAGTAGGACAGGGGGCCTACGAGCAGTACTTC
CASSLVGQGAYEQYF
>TRBJ2-2|NA|TRBV27|NA
TGTGCCAGCAGACTAGCAGCTCGAACCGGGGAGCTGTTTTTT
CASRLAARTGELFF
>TRBJ2-2|NA|TRBV15|NA
TGTGCCACCATCGACTCTGGGGGATTTAACACCGGGGAGCTGTTTTTT
CATIDSGGFNTGELFF
>TRBJ1-1|TRBD1|TRBV12-3/TRBV12-4|medium-sized
TGTGCCAGCAGCACAGGGGGCCTGACTGAAGCTTTCTTT
CASSTGGLTEAFF
>TRBJ2-1|TRBD1|TRBV27|NA
TGTGCCAGCAGTGGGACAGGGGTCAATGAGCAGTTCTTC
CASSGTGVNEQFF
>TRBJ2-2|TRBD2|TRBV27|few
TGTGCCAGCAGCTCCCCTTTCTCGGGGGGGATCACCGGGGAGCTGTTTTTT
CASSSPFSGGITGELFF
>TRBJ1-2|NA|TRBV7-9|NA
TGTGCCAGCAACAAGGTATTACGGAAGGATGGCTACACCTTC
CASNKVLRKDGYTF
>TRBJ1-1|NA|TRBV7-9|few
TGTGCCAGCAGCATCTACGGGGGGAACACTGAAGCTTTCTTT
CASSIYGGNTEAFF
>TRBJ2-2|TRBD1|TRBV9|NA
TGTGCCAGCAGCCCCCCCCCGGGACAGCCGAACACCGGGGAGCTGTTTTTT
CASSPPPGQPNTGELFF
>TRBJ2-5|TRBD1|TRBV4-1|NA
TGCGCCAGCAGCCCGCGCTGGGACAGGGGGGGCCCGGGGACCCAGTACTTC
CASSPRWDRGGPGTQYF
>TRBJ1-5|NA|TRBV19|NA
TGTGCCAGTAGTATAGTCGACTATAGCAATCAGCCCCAGCATTTT
CASSIVDYSNQPQHF
>TRBJ1-1|NA|TRBV2|many
TGTGCCAGCAGGCCCACTTTGGCCGCGGCAGGGGTGAACACTGAAGCTTTCTTT
CASRPTLAAAGVNTEAFF
>TRBJ1-4|NA|TRBV9|NA
TGTTCCAGCAGCGAACGGGACAATGAAAAACTGTTTTTT
CSSSERDNEKLFF
>TRBJ2-1|TRBD1|TRBV7-8|NA
TGTGCCAGCAGCCCACCGCAGGGGGCTTACAATGAGCAGTTCTTC
CASSPPQGAYNEQFF